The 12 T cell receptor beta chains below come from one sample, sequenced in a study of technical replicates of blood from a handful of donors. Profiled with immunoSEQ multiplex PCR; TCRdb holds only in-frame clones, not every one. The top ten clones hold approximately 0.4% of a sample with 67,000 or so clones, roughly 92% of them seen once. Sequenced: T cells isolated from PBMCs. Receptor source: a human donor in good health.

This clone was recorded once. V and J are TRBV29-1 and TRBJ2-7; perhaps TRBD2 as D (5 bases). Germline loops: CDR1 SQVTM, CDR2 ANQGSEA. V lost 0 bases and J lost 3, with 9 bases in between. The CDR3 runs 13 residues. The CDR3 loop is CSVEDPDFYEQYF. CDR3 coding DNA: TGCAGCGTTGAAGATCCGGACTTCTACGAGCAGTACTTC.

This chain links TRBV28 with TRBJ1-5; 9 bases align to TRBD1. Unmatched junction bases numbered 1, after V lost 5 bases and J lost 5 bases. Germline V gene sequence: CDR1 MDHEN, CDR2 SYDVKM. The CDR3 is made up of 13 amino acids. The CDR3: CASSRTGDQPQHF. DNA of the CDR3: TGTGCCAGCAGTAGGACAGGGGATCAGCCCCAGCATTTT.

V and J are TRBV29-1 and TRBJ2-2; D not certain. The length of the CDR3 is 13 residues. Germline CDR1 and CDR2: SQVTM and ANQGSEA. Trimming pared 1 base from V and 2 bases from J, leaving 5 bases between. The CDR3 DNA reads TGCAGCGTTGAAGGCAGAAACACCGGGGAGCTGTTTTTT. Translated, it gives CSVEGRNTGELFF.

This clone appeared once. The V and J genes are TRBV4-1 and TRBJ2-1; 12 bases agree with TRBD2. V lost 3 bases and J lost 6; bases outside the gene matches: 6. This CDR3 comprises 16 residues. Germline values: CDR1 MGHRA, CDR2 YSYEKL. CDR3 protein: CASSHMTSGSGNEQFF. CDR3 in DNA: TGCGCCAGCAGCCATATGACTAGCGGGAGCGGCAATGAGCAGTTCTTC.

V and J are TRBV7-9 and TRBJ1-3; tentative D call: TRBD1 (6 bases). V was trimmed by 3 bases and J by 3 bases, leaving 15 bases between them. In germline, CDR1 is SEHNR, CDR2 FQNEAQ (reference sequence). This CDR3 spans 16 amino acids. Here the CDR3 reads CASSLKGGLGGNTIYF. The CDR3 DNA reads TGTGCCAGCAGCTTGAAGGGGGGGCTGGGTGGAAACACCATATATTTT.

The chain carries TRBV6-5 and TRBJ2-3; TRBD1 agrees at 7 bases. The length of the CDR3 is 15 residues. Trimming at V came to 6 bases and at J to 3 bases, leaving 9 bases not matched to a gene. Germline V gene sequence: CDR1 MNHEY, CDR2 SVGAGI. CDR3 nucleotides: TGTGCCAGCAGCCCGACAGGGACGGGGACAGATACGCAGTATTTT. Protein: CASSPTGTGTDTQYF.

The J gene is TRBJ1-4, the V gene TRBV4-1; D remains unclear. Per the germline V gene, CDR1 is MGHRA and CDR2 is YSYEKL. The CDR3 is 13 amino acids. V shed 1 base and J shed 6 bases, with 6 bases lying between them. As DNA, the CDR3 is TGCGCCAGCAGCCAAGCCCAGGATGAAAAACTGTTTTTT. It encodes CASSQAQDEKLFF.

CDR3 coding DNA: TGTGCCAGCAGTTACTCAGAGGGGGCCACTGAAGCTTTCTTT. It encodes CASSYSEGATEAFF. The chain uses TRBV6-5 and TRBJ1-1; 7 bases fit TRBD1. Germline V gene lookup returns CDR1 MNHEY and CDR2 SVGAGI. The CDR3 sequence is 14 residues long. V dropped 0 bases and J dropped 4; count of bases not matched to a gene: 2.

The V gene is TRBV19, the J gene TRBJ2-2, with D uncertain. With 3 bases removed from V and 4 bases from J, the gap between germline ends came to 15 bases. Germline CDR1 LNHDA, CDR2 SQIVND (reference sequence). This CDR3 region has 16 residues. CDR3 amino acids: CASSIAETLSTGELFF. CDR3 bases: TGTGCCAGTAGTATTGCGGAGACCCTAAGCACCGGGGAGCTGTTTTTT.

Here the CDR3 reads CATTRTFRDTQYF. The CDR3 nucleotides are TGCGCCACCACGAGAACATTCAGGGATACGCAGTATTTT. The chain joins TRBV10-1 to TRBJ2-3; D not certain. Germline CDR1 WNHNN, CDR2 SYGVQD (reference sequence). The CDR3 covers 13 residues. The V gene lost 10 bases and the J gene lost 6 bases, with 17 bases spanning the gap.

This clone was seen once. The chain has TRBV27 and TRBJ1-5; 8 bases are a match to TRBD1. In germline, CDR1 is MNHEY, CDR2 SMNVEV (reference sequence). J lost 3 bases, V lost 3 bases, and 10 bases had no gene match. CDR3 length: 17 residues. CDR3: CASSLFGTGRLNQPQHF. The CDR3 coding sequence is TGTGCCAGCAGTTTGTTTGGGACAGGTAGACTCAATCAGCCCCAGCATTTT.

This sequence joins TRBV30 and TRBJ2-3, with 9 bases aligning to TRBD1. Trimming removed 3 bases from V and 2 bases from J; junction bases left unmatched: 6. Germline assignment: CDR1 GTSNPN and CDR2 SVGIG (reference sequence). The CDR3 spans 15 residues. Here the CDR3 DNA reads TGTGCCTGGAGGCGGGACAGGGTGGTCACAGATACGCAGTATTTT. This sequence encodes CAWRRDRVVTDTQYF.